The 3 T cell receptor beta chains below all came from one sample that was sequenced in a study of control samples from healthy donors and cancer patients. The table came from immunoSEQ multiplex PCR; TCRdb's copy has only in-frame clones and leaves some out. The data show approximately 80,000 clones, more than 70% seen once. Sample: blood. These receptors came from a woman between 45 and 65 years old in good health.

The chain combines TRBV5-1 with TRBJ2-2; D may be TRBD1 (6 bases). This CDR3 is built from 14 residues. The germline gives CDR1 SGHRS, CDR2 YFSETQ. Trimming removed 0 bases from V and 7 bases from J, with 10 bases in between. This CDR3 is CASSLVGAGGELFF. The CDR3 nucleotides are TGCGCCAGCAGCTTGGTGGGGGCCGGCGGGGAGCTGTTTTTT.

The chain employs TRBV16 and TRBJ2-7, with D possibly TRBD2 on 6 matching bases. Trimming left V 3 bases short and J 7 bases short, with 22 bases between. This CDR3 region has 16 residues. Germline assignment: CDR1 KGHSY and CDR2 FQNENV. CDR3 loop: CASSQGRADSGREQYF. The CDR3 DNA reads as TGTGCCAGCAGCCAGGGAAGGGCTGACTCAGGGAGGGAGCAGTACTTC.

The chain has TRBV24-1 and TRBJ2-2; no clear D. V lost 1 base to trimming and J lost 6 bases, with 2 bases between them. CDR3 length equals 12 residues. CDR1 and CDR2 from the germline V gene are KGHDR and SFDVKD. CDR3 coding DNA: TGTGCCACCAGTGATTTTCCCGGGGAGCTGTTTTTT. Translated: CATSDFPGELFF.